This entry lists 7 T cell receptor beta chains sequenced from one sample in a study of early T cells in non-severe SARS-CoV-2 infection. TCRdb reprocessed the 5' RACE reads via MiXCR and lists one record per CDR3 protein. The sample contains tens of thousands of distinct CDR3 sequences, about 10% of which appear only once. The sample comprised whole blood. Receptors were obtained from an adult who was a healthcare worker with PCR-confirmed SARS-CoV-2 infection or an uninfected control (not recorded which).

In DNA form, the CDR3 reads TGTGCCAGCAGCCAAGATAAGGAGACCCAGTACTTC. Protein sequence: CASSQDKETQYF. The gene calls are TRBV4-2 and TRBJ2-5; D gene ambiguous. V dropped 0 bases and J dropped 5 bases, with 4 bases sitting between them. CDR1 and CDR2 from the germline V gene are LGHNA and YNFKEQ. The CDR3 contains 12 residues.

This clonotype has just a few counts. The V and J genes are TRBV7-9 and TRBJ1-2, with D hard to call. The V and J ends lost 5 bases and 8 bases respectively, with 15 bases between them. The CDR3 consists of 13 residues. Germline-derived CDR1 and CDR2 are SEHNR and FQNEAQ (reference sequence). DNA of the CDR3: TGTGCCAGCAGCGTTGAGTCTATTTCGGGCTACACCTTC. This codes for CASSVESISGYTF. Using reference TRBV7-9 and TRBJ1-2 for the parts outside the CDR3, the full variable domain is DTGVSQNPRHKITKRGQNVTFRCDPISEHNRLYWYRQTLGQGPEFLTYFQNEAQLEKSRLLSDRFSAERPKGSFSTLEIQRTEQGDSAMYLCASSVESISGYTFGSGTRLTVV.

V and J are TRBV7-9 and TRBJ2-7; D is unresolved. The CDR3 contains 12 residues. Germline V gene data show CDR1 as SEHNR and CDR2 as FQNEAQ (reference sequence). Trimming cost V 5 bases and J 4 bases, with 9 bases left between them. The CDR3 coding sequence is TGTGCCAGCAGCCCCGATCGTTACGAGCAGTACTTC. Encoded protein: CASSPDRYEQYF.

For this clonotype: This may arise from a read error, as a much more abundant clone is one base away. This chain joins TRBV3-1 and TRBJ2-3; 7 nucleotides line up with TRBD1. This CDR3 is built from 16 residues. Germline V CDR1 and CDR2: LGHDT, YNNKEL (reference sequence). Trimming removed 2 bases from V and 4 bases from J; junction bases left unmatched: 9. In DNA, the CDR3 is TGTGCCAGCAGCCAATGTGACAGGGTGGTTGCAGATACGCAGTATTTT. This codes for CASSQCDRVVADTQYF.

This clonotype showed up many times. The J gene is TRBJ2-5, the V gene TRBV2, with D possibly matching TRBD1 (5 bases). Per germline, CDR1 SNHLY and CDR2 FYNNEI. V lost 10 bases, J lost 0 bases, and 18 bases lay in between. CDR3 length: 15 residues. The CDR3 is CATRKQRTNQETQYF. CDR3 DNA sequence: TGTGCCACCAGGAAACAGAGGACAAACCAAGAGACCCAGTACTTC.

Many counts were recorded for this clonotype. The gene calls are TRBV20-1 and TRBJ1-6; D is ambiguous. In germline, CDR1 is DFQATT, CDR2 SNEGSKA (reference sequence). V lost 4 bases and J 0 bases, leaving 13 bases between the germline ends. This CDR3 is built from 16 residues. CDR3 nucleotides: TGCAGTGCTAAGGACGGTAGTAGCTCCTATAATTCACCCCTCCACTTT. Its protein product is CSAKDGSSSYNSPLHF.

This clonotype has more than one count but fewer than ten. The chain joins TRBV6-1 to TRBJ2-3; D is ambiguous. This CDR3 contains 11 residues. The ends were cut back, 3 bases at V and 12 bases at J, with 10 bases in the middle. Looked up from germline, CDR1 is MNHNS and CDR2 is SASEGT. Here the CDR3 DNA reads TGTGCCAGCAGTGAGACTCTACGACAGTATTTT. Translated: CASSETLRQYF.